These 30 T cell receptor beta chains came from one sample sequenced in a study of vaccination and CD4 T cells after COVID-19. No antigen is known for these receptors. Described treatment: approximately nine-day PBMC culture with coronavirus spike peptide pools or control peptides (ViraFEST assay). The Oncomine TCR Beta short-read assay sequenced DNA from cultured CD4+ T cells. MiXCR, applied by TCRdb to the PCR reads, yields one record per CDR3 protein. The table has about 10,000 distinct CDR3 sequences, 45% to 60% seen once. Sequenced material: CD4+ T cells from blood, cultured in vitro. The source of these receptors is a human donor who had recovered from COVID-19.

The V gene is TRBV15, the J gene TRBJ2-1; TRBD2 agrees at 9 bases. The germline V gene encodes CDR1 LNHNV and CDR2 YYDKDF (reference sequence). With 1 base clipped from V and 2 bases from J, the junction kept 0 bases outside the gene matches. The CDR3 consists of 15 residues. The CDR3 region is CATSRASGTYNEQFF. CDR3 nucleotides: TGTGCCACCAGCAGAGCTAGCGGGACCTACAATGAGCAGTTCTTC.

The chain links TRBV20-1 to TRBJ1-5; TRBD1 aligns across 9 bases. Trimming took 6 bases from V and 5 from J; bases not matched to a gene: 8. The CDR3 is 14 residues long. The germline gives CDR1 DFQATT, CDR2 SNEGSKA (reference sequence). The CDR3 region has the DNA TGCAGTGCGAGCCCACAGGGGGCAGATCAGCCCCAGCATTTT. As protein: CSASPQGADQPQHF.

This clonotype was detected only a few times. The chain joins TRBV12-5 to TRBJ1-1; no clear D. V dropped 2 bases and J dropped 2 bases, with 0 bases sitting between them. This CDR3 comprises 11 residues. CDR1 LGHNT and CDR2 FRNRAP come from the germline V gene. The CDR3 loop is CASGLNTEAFF. CDR3 nucleotide sequence: TGTGCTAGTGGTTTGAACACTGAAGCTTTCTTT.

J is TRBJ1-1 and V is TRBV27, with D uncertain. This CDR3 is 13 amino acids long. V shed 7 bases and J shed 6 bases, with 15 bases lying between them. Germline V gene data show CDR1 as MNHEY and CDR2 as SMNVEV (reference sequence). In DNA form, the CDR3 reads TGTGCCAGCATCGGTGCCTTATCATCTGAAGCTTTCTTT. Translated, it gives CASIGALSSEAFF.

The chain uses TRBV11-2 and TRBJ2-1; 7 bases line up with TRBD2. The V gene end was trimmed by 3 bases and the J gene end by 0 bases; junction bases not matched to a gene: 11. Germline CDR1 is SGHAT and CDR2 is FQNNGV. CDR3 size: 18 residues. The CDR3 sequence: CASSLPSGPLFSYNEQFF. For the CDR3, the DNA is TGTGCCAGCAGCTTGCCTAGCGGCCCATTATTCTCCTACAATGAGCAGTTCTTC.

The chain combines TRBV28 with TRBJ1-2; D possibly corresponds to TRBD1 (5 bases). The V end lost 7 bases, the J end lost 4 bases, and 16 bases lay between the germline ends. The CDR3 consists of 14 residues. Germline CDR1 reads MDHEN; CDR2 reads SYDVKM. This CDR3 reads CASTPGGGAYGYTF. CDR3 nucleotide sequence: TGTGCCAGCACCCCAGGTGGGGGTGCCTATGGCTACACCTTC.

This clonotype was seen only a few times. The chain is built from TRBV25-1 and TRBJ1-6; D is undetermined. The CDR3 runs to 15 residues. CDR1 MGHDK and CDR2 SYGVNS come from the germline V gene. Trimming removed 2 bases from V and 2 bases from J, with 7 bases in between. This chain's CDR3 is CASSENVPYNSPLHF. CDR3 coding DNA: TGTGCCAGCAGTGAAAACGTACCCTATAATTCACCCCTCCACTTT.

There are a few counts of this clonotype. The chain uses TRBV20-1 and TRBJ1-1, with 10 bases fitting TRBD1. CDR3 size: 15 residues. V lost 5 bases to trimming and J lost 4 bases; unmatched junction nucleotides: 10. In germline, CDR1 is DFQATT, CDR2 SNEGSKA (reference sequence). The CDR3 region has the DNA TGCAGTGCTTGGGGGGACAGGGGCTATTCCACTGAAGCTTTCTTT. Residues: CSAWGDRGYSTEAFF.

This clonotype came up a few times. This rearrangement joins TRBV29-1 to TRBJ1-1; D unclear. V was shortened by 6 bases and J by 0 bases, with 11 bases between the two germline ends. The length of the CDR3 is 13 residues. Germline loops: CDR1 SQVTM, CDR2 ANQGSEA. The CDR3 DNA sequence: TGCAGCGTGACTCAGAGATTGAACACTGAAGCTTTCTTT. Residues: CSVTQRLNTEAFF.

CDR3 DNA: TGTGCCAGCAGCCAACCTGGACAGGGACTATTCTACGAGCAGTACTTC. This encodes CASSQPGQGLFYEQYF. The genes are TRBV4-2 and TRBJ2-7; the D gene is possibly TRBD1 (8 bases). Trimming left V 2 bases short and J 3 bases short, with 17 bases between. This CDR3 is built from 16 residues. Germline V gene data show CDR1 as LGHNA and CDR2 as YNFKEQ.

The chain combines TRBV20-1 with TRBJ1-5; 7 positions match TRBD1. From germline, CDR1 is DFQATT and CDR2 SNEGSKA (reference sequence). After removal of 7 bases from V and 4 bases from J, the junction contained 7 bases not matched to a gene. CDR3 length equals 13 residues. CDR3 residues: CSGAGGVNQPQHF. The CDR3 bases are TGCAGTGGGGCAGGGGGTGTGAATCAGCCCCAGCATTTT.

The gene calls are TRBV6-1 and TRBJ1-2; tentatively, D is TRBD1 (6 bases). The V and J ends lost 3 bases and 7 bases respectively, with 12 bases between them. This CDR3 spans 13 amino acids. Germline CDR1 and CDR2: MNHNS and SASEGT. The CDR3 nucleotides read TGTGCCAGCAGTGAGTGGCAGGGGATTGGCTACACCTTC. It specifies CASSEWQGIGYTF.

This clonotype has a handful of counts. The V call is TRBV27, the J call TRBJ1-6; perhaps TRBD1 as D (5 bases). In germline, CDR1 is MNHEY, CDR2 SMNVEV (reference sequence). With 0 bases removed from V and 6 bases from J, the gap between germline ends came to 9 bases. This CDR3 region has 15 residues. As DNA, the CDR3 is TGTGCCAGCAGTTTATCGCCGGGGGGTAATTCACCCCTCCACTTT. It is translated as CASSLSPGGNSPLHF.

The chain combines TRBV7-2 with TRBJ1-2; D is perhaps TRBD1 (5 bases). The V end was cut by 4 bases, the J end by 0 bases, with 12 bases between. This CDR3 comprises 15 residues. Per germline, CDR1 SGHTA and CDR2 FQGNSA. The CDR3 here is CASSSPRATNYGYTF. The CDR3 region has the DNA TGTGCCAGCAGCTCCCCCAGGGCCACTAACTATGGCTACACCTTC.

DNA for the CDR3: TGTGCCAGCAGTCGGGACAGGGATACTGAAGCTTTCTTT. This translates into CASSRDRDTEAFF. This chain connects TRBV7-3 to TRBJ1-1, with TRBD1 identical over 9 bases. Germline CDR1 reads SGHTA; CDR2 reads FQGTGA. The CDR3 spans 13 residues. With V trimmed by 6 bases and J by 5 bases, 4 bases remained unmatched.

This clonotype has just a few counts. The chain uses TRBV15 and TRBJ1-1; no definite D call. V lost 0 bases to trimming and J lost 7 bases, with 12 bases between them. From germline, CDR1 is LNHNV and CDR2 YYDKDF (reference sequence). CDR3 length: 14 amino acids. The CDR3 reads CATSRDRRADEAFF. DNA of the CDR3: TGTGCCACCAGCAGAGATCGTCGGGCCGATGAAGCTTTCTTT.

The chain carries TRBV10-3 and TRBJ2-5, with a tentative D call TRBD2 (6 bases). From germline, CDR1 is ENHRY and CDR2 SYGVKD. The CDR3 runs 13 residues. Trimming left V 4 bases short and J 5 bases short, with 11 bases between. CDR3 sequence: CAISVGDWETQYF. The CDR3, as DNA: TGTGCCATCAGTGTAGGGGACTGGGAGACCCAGTACTTC.

The chain links TRBV6-2 or TRBV6-3 to TRBJ2-1, with a tentative D call TRBD2 (6 bases). The CDR3 spans 16 residues. Germline V gene sequence: CDR1 MNHEY, CDR2 SVGEGT. The ends were cut back, 2 bases at V and 3 bases at J, with 14 bases in the middle. CDR3 loop: CASSYPSGTLYNEQFF. The CDR3 bases are TGTGCCAGCAGTTACCCTTCCGGGACTCTCTACAATGAGCAGTTCTTC.

V usage is TRBV5-1 and J usage is TRBJ1-4; maybe TRBD1 (6 bases). Per germline, CDR1 SGHRS and CDR2 YFSETQ. The CDR3 contains 16 residues. Trimming removed 9 bases from V and 6 bases from J, with 24 bases in between. The CDR3 is CATWGTPWTGHEKLFF. The DNA of the CDR3 is TGCGCCACCTGGGGGACACCCTGGACGGGGCATGAAAAACTGTTTTTT.

This clonotype has just a few counts. The rearrangement links TRBV6-2 or TRBV6-3 to TRBJ2-7; 13 positions agree with TRBD2. Germline CDR1 and CDR2: MNHEY and SVGEGT. V lost 6 bases and J lost 3; bases outside the gene matches: 2. CDR3 length equals 14 residues. The DNA of the CDR3 is TGTGCCAGCAGCCGGACTAGCGGGAGCTACGAGCAGTACTTC. Its protein product is CASSRTSGSYEQYF.

The rearrangement uses TRBV6-5 and TRBJ1-2; unclear D gene. Germline loops: CDR1 MNHEY, CDR2 SVGAGI. The germline V and J ends were trimmed by 4 bases and 4 bases, with 16 bases remaining between them. The CDR3 has 15 residues. CDR3: CASSFQFNRGYGYTF. CDR3 DNA sequence: TGTGCCAGCAGTTTTCAGTTTAATCGGGGCTATGGCTACACCTTC.

This clonotype has only a few counts. The chain has TRBV19 and TRBJ1-1; D is uncertain. The germline V gene has CDR1 LNHDA and CDR2 SQIVND (reference sequence). V shed 6 bases and J shed 7 bases, with 15 bases lying between them. The CDR3 length is 13 residues. The CDR3 region has the DNA TGTGCCAGTAGCCAACTGAGGCTCAGTGAAGCTTTCTTT. As protein: CASSQLRLSEAFF.

The J gene is TRBJ2-3, the V gene TRBV6-2 or TRBV6-3; D is ambiguous. V dropped 2 bases and J dropped 5 bases, with 2 bases sitting between them. The CDR3 spans 11 residues. Germline V gives CDR1 MNHEY, CDR2 SVGEGT. The CDR3 DNA reads as TGTGCCAGCAGTTACAAAGATACGCAGTATTTT. Encoded protein: CASSYKDTQYF.

The chain joins TRBV6-5 to TRBJ2-6, with a weak D call TRBD1 (5 bases). Germline V gene sequence: CDR1 MNHEY, CDR2 SVGAGI. CDR3 length equals 14 residues. Trimming pared 0 bases from V and 6 bases from J, leaving 6 bases between. In nucleotides, the CDR3 is TGTGCCAGCAGTTACTCCAGGGAGGCCAACGTCCTGACTTTC. It codes for CASSYSREANVLTF.

The genes are TRBV6-1 and TRBJ1-4; TRBD1 is a possible D gene (5 bases). The CDR3 totals 14 residues. Per the germline V gene, CDR1 is MNHNS and CDR2 is SASEGT. The germline V and J ends were trimmed by 6 bases and 8 bases, with 16 bases remaining between them. The CDR3 bases are TGTGCCAGCAGCCCTAGCCCTAGGGGAGAAAAACTGTTTTTT. Its translation: CASSPSPRGEKLFF.

CDR3 residues: CASSYSRAGPASQPQHF. CDR3 sequence (DNA): TGTGCCAGCAGTTACTCCCGGGCCGGACCAGCTAGTCAGCCCCAGCATTTT. The V gene is TRBV6-2 or TRBV6-3, the J gene TRBJ1-5, with D uncertain. Deletions cut 0 bases from V and 6 bases from J, with 18 bases between. There are 17 residues in the CDR3. Per germline, CDR1 MNHEY and CDR2 SVGEGT.

This clonotype was detected a few times. The genes are TRBV7-2 and TRBJ1-1, with D possibly being TRBD1 (6 bases). V was trimmed by 1 base and J by 4 bases, leaving 13 bases between them. The CDR3 consists of 15 residues. Germline V gene sequence: CDR1 SGHTA, CDR2 FQGNSA. The CDR3 loop reads CASSLVGGRVTEAFF. The CDR3, as DNA: TGTGCCAGCAGCTTAGTTGGGGGCAGGGTCACTGAAGCTTTCTTT.

The genes are TRBV20-1 and TRBJ1-1; TRBD1 matches at 7 bases. V shed 1 base, J shed 5 bases, and the junction held 7 bases outside the gene matches. CDR1 is DFQATT, CDR2 SNEGSKA, per germline (reference sequence). The CDR3 loop spans 14 amino acids. The CDR3 sequence: CSARGRQGWTEAFF. DNA of the CDR3: TGCAGTGCTAGAGGGAGACAGGGTTGGACTGAAGCTTTCTTT.

The chain combines TRBV20-1 with TRBJ2-7; 7 bases line up with TRBD2. The CDR3 spans 17 residues. V trimming: 0 bases; J trimming: 5 bases; junction bases outside the gene matches: 16. Germline values: CDR1 DFQATT, CDR2 SNEGSKA (reference sequence). The CDR3 loop reads CSARDRSSAASGHEQYF. The CDR3 DNA reads as TGCAGTGCTAGAGATCGGTCCTCTGCGGCTAGCGGACACGAGCAGTACTTC.

To note about this clonotype: One end of the junction varies from germline; a read error may be responsible. CDR3 region: CASSMRAGGELFF. The CDR3 nucleotides are TGTGCTAGCAGTATGAGAGCGGGGGGGGAGCTGTTTTTT. The chain joins TRBV7-7 to TRBJ2-2, with 7 bases aligning to TRBD2. The germline gives CDR1 SSHAT, CDR2 FNYEAQ (reference sequence). The CDR3 has 13 residues.